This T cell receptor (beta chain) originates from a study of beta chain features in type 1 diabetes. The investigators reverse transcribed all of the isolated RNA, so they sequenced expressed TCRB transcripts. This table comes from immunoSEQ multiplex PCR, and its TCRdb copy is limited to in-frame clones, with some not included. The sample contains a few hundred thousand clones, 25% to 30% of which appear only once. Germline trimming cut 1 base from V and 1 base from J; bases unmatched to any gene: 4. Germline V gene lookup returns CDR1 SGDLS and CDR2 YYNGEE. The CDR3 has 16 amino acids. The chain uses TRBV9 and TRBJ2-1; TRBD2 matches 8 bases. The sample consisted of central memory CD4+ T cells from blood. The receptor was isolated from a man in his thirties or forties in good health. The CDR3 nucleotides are TGTGCCAGCAGCGTAATTTCGGGGGGGTCCTACAATGAGCAGTTCTTC. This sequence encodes CASSVISGGSYNEQFF.